These 25 T cell receptor beta chains were sequenced from one sample in a study of a mutant IDH1 vaccine in newly diagnosed glioma. Time point meaning: baseline, week 1 (first vaccination visit). Treatment in this sample: pre-vaccination baseline after standard-of-care therapy. Clones were read by immunoSEQ multiplex PCR, and TCRdb kept only the in-frame ones, dropping some. The repertoire holds some 68,000 clones, 79% seen once, with 7.5% to 9% in the top ten. Sample: PBMCs, taken from a glioma patient treated with radiotherapy, temozolomide or both. Receptors originate from a man between 45 and 60 years old with glioma.

The chain uses TRBV6-6 and TRBJ1-2, with a weak D call TRBD1 (5 bases). The germline gives CDR1 MNHNY, CDR2 SVGAGI (reference sequence). The CDR3 sequence is 14 residues long. V lost 5 bases and J 8 bases, leaving 18 bases between the germline ends. The DNA of the CDR3 is TGTGCCAGCAGTGGTACAGGCCCGTCAGGGGGCTACACCTTC. Protein sequence: CASSGTGPSGGYTF.

By share, this clone ranks as medium-sized. This rearrangement joins TRBV6-1 to TRBJ1-1, with a weak D call TRBD1 (6 bases). The CDR3 length is 13 residues. The ends were cut back, 5 bases at V and 1 base at J, with 8 bases in the middle. The germline V gene encodes CDR1 MNHNS and CDR2 SASEGT. The DNA for the CDR3 is TGTGCCAGCAGTTGGGGACAGAACACTGAAGCTTTCTTT. Encoded protein: CASSWGQNTEAFF.

The chain's CDR3 is CASSDVPMAEAFF. CDR3 nucleotides: TGTGCCAGCAGTGATGTCCCAATGGCTGAAGCTTTCTTT. The chain links TRBV6-1 to TRBJ1-1; D gene unclear. The CDR3 runs 13 residues. The ends were cut back, 3 bases at V and 6 bases at J, with 11 bases in the middle. Germline V gene lookup returns CDR1 MNHNS and CDR2 SASEGT.

This clone was observed at least ten times. The rearrangement uses TRBV5-6 and TRBJ2-7; D call uncertain. In germline, CDR1 is SGHDT, CDR2 YYEEEE. The V gene lost 3 bases and the J gene lost 3 bases, with 7 bases spanning the gap. The CDR3 has 12 amino acids. The CDR3 sequence: CASSSDLYEQYF. CDR3 coding DNA: TGTGCCAGCAGCTCGGACCTCTACGAGCAGTACTTC. Variable domain in full (rest from reference TRBV5-6 and TRBJ2-7): DAGVTQSPTHLIKTRGQQVTLRCSPKSGHDTVSWYQQALGQGPQFIFQYYEEEERQRGNFPDRFSGHQFPNYSSELNVNALLLGDSALYLCASSSDLYEQYFGPGTRLTVT.

This clone was observed a few times. V usage is TRBV4-3 and J usage is TRBJ1-1; D is perhaps TRBD1 (6 bases). Germline V gene sequence: CDR1 LGHNA, CDR2 YSLEER. Trimming stripped 4 bases from V and 4 bases from J, with 19 bases between. The length of the CDR3 is 16 residues. The CDR3 loop reads CASSPQEGGGGTEAFF. The CDR3 DNA follows: TGCGCCAGCAGCCCCCAGGAGGGAGGGGGAGGCACTGAAGCTTTCTTT.

The chain links TRBV27 to TRBJ2-7; weak D call: TRBD1 (6 bases). The V gene's germline CDR1 is MNHEY and CDR2 SMNVEV (reference sequence). V shed 3 bases and J shed 4 bases, with 13 bases lying between them. The CDR3 is 14 amino acids. Here the CDR3 DNA reads TGTGCCAGCAGTTTCCAGGGGCTGGGGTACGAGCAGTACTTC. It encodes CASSFQGLGYEQYF.

In its sample, this clone was seen once. The gene calls are TRBV30 and TRBJ1-6; 7 positions agree with TRBD1. Losses at the gene ends were 2 bases for V and 13 bases for J; bases not matched to a gene: 11. Germline CDR1 is GTSNPN and CDR2 is SVGIG (reference sequence). The CDR3 contains 14 residues. CDR3: CAWSWGRGIRPLHF. DNA of the CDR3: TGTGCCTGGAGTTGGGGCAGGGGGATAAGGCCCCTCCACTTT.

V is TRBV5-6 and J is TRBJ2-1; D may be TRBD2 (9 bases). Germline assignment: CDR1 SGHDT and CDR2 YYEEEE. The length of the CDR3 is 14 residues. V was cut by 4 bases and J by 10 bases, with 18 bases left in between. The CDR3 reads CASSLAGQAVEQFF. CDR3 nucleotide sequence: TGTGCCAGCAGCCTAGCGGGACAGGCGGTAGAGCAGTTCTTC.

This chain joins TRBV10-3 and TRBJ2-2, with TRBD2 identical over 8 bases. The CDR3 is made up of 15 amino acids. The junction had 9 bases not matched to a gene; V was cut back by 7 bases and J by 5 bases. Germline V lookup: CDR1 ENHRY, CDR2 SYGVKD. CDR3 nucleotides: TGTGCCATCACTCTAGGCGGGGGGCGGACCGGGGAGCTGTTTTTT. Its protein is CAITLGGGRTGELFF.

This clone was counted a few times. The chain links TRBV7-9 to TRBJ1-1, with 8 bases matching TRBD1. V lost 5 bases to trimming and J lost 0 bases; unmatched junction nucleotides: 5. The V gene's germline CDR1 is SEHNR and CDR2 FQNEAQ (reference sequence). The CDR3 runs to 15 residues. In DNA form, the CDR3 reads TGTGCCAGCAGCCCCCAGACAGGGGTGAACACTGAAGCTTTCTTT. Encoded protein: CASSPQTGVNTEAFF.

The chain has TRBV6-1 and TRBJ2-7; D might be TRBD2 (6 bases). CDR3 length equals 12 residues. V was trimmed by 3 bases and J by 4 bases, leaving 7 bases between them. Germline V gene data show CDR1 as MNHNS and CDR2 as SASEGT. The CDR3, as DNA: TGTGCCAGCAGTGAGGGGGGATACGAGCAGTACTTC. Its translation: CASSEGGYEQYF.

V is TRBV27 and J is TRBJ2-3; 9 nucleotides line up with TRBD2. This CDR3 contains 13 residues. CDR1 is MNHEY and CDR2 is SMNVEV in the germline V gene (reference sequence). The trim removed 6 bases at V and 4 bases at J, leaving 2 bases unmatched. CDR3 sequence: CASRRGGADTQYF. The CDR3 bases are TGTGCCAGCAGGCGGGGGGGCGCAGATACGCAGTATTTT.

The chain recombines TRBV27 with TRBJ1-1; tentative D call: TRBD1 (5 bases). Germline values: CDR1 MNHEY, CDR2 SMNVEV (reference sequence). V gave up 3 bases and J gave up 1 base, with 15 bases separating them. The CDR3 length is 16 residues. CDR3 protein: CASSLGGVLTNTEAFF. CDR3 DNA: TGTGCCAGCAGTTTGGGAGGGGTGCTAACGAACACTGAAGCTTTCTTT.

In the case of this clone: Compared with germline, one end of the junction differs, possibly owing to a read error. This chain links TRBV7-7 with TRBJ1-1; D ambiguous. Germline loops: CDR1 SSHAT, CDR2 FNYEAQ (reference sequence). The CDR3 extends over 13 amino acids. The chain's CDR3 is CASSLTLNTEAFF. Here the CDR3 DNA reads TGTGCTAGCAGCTTAACGTTGAACACTGAAGCTTTCTTT.

This rearrangement joins TRBV29-1 to TRBJ1-1; D gene uncertain. The germline CDR1 and CDR2 sequences are SQVTM and ANQGSEA. The CDR3 loop spans 13 amino acids. V lost 4 bases and J 0 bases, leaving 9 bases between the germline ends. Here the CDR3 DNA reads TGCAGCGTTGGCGGGCAGCTGAACACTGAAGCTTTCTTT. Amino acids: CSVGGQLNTEAFF.

The chain has TRBV10-3 and TRBJ2-7, with 10 bases fitting TRBD1. The CDR3 length is 16 residues. Germline V CDR1 and CDR2: ENHRY, SYGVKD. After removal of 4 bases from V and 1 base from J, the junction contained 7 bases not matched to a gene. The CDR3 DNA follows: TGTGCCATCAGTGGGACGGACAGGGGGAAGTCCTACGAGCAGTACTTC. Translated, it gives CAISGTDRGKSYEQYF.

This rearrangement joins TRBV5-5 to TRBJ1-4; weak D call: TRBD1 (5 bases). This CDR3 region has 14 residues. Germline V lookup: CDR1 SGHKS, CDR2 YYEKEE (reference sequence). V shed 4 bases and J shed 6 bases, with 13 bases lying between them. The CDR3 region has the DNA TGTGCCAGCAGCCTTTACGGGGGGGATGAAAAACTGTTTTTT. Translating gives CASSLYGGDEKLFF.

The rearrangement uses TRBV25-1 and TRBJ1-4, with TRBD1 identical over 9 bases. Germline CDR1 and CDR2: MGHDK and SYGVNS. The CDR3 totals 14 residues. V gave up 3 bases and J gave up 7 bases; unmatched junction bases: 3. CDR3 bases: TGTGCCAGCAGTGATGGGACAGGGAGTGAAAAACTGTTTTTT. Its translation: CASSDGTGSEKLFF.

Note on this clone: A junction end diverges from the germline sequence, so it may reflect a read error. The chain links TRBV13 to TRBJ1-3; the D is unclear. Looked up from germline, CDR1 is PRHDT and CDR2 is FYEKMQ (reference sequence). The CDR3 has 15 amino acids. DNA of the CDR3: TGTGTCAGCAGCTTAGAGACTTACTCTGGAAACACCATATATTTT. This gives the protein CVSSLETYSGNTIYF.

The chain uses TRBV7-9 and TRBJ1-1, with unresolved D. V was clipped by 0 bases and J by 3 bases, with 5 bases between them. The CDR3 contains 13 residues. Germline assignment: CDR1 SEHNR and CDR2 FQNEAQ (reference sequence). CDR3 nucleotides: TGTGCCAGCAGCTTAGCGTTAGACACTGAAGCTTTCTTT. It encodes CASSLALDTEAFF.

This chain connects TRBV7-2 to TRBJ1-2; D perhaps matches TRBD1 (6 bases). Trimming took 5 bases from V and 8 from J, leaving 18 bases between them. Germline CDR1 reads SGHTA; CDR2 reads FQGNSA. This CDR3 contains 14 residues. CDR3 residues: CASSPFGDTMGYTF. The CDR3, as DNA: TGTGCCAGCAGCCCCTTTGGGGACACTATGGGCTACACCTTC.

The CDR3 sequence is CASSPNTRNTEAFF. The CDR3, as DNA: TGTGCCAGCTCACCCAACACCCGGAACACTGAAGCTTTCTTT. The chain couples TRBV18 to TRBJ1-1; D gene uncertain. Trimming pared 3 bases from V and 1 base from J, leaving 9 bases between. Looked up from germline, CDR1 is KGHSH and CDR2 is LQKENI. The CDR3 spans 14 residues.

The chain links TRBV10-1 to TRBJ2-5, with TRBD2 matching 10 bases. The V gene end was trimmed by 8 bases and the J gene end by 0 bases; junction bases not matched to a gene: 3. The CDR3 is made up of 14 amino acids. Germline CDR1 is WNHNN and CDR2 is SYGVQD (reference sequence). The CDR3 region is CASGTSADQETQYF. The CDR3 DNA reads as TGCGCCAGCGGGACTAGCGCCGACCAAGAGACCCAGTACTTC.

V and J are TRBV5-4 and TRBJ2-5; TRBD1 matches at 8 bases. CDR3 length: 14 residues. The trim removed 4 bases at V and 4 bases at J, leaving 6 bases unmatched. CDR1 and CDR2 (germline): SGHNT, YYREEE (reference sequence). The CDR3 nucleotides are TGTGCCAGCAGCCCTCTTCAGGGGGCAGAGACCCAGTACTTC. Its protein product is CASSPLQGAETQYF.

This clone was seen a single time. The chain carries TRBV9 and TRBJ2-2, with D tentatively TRBD1 or TRBD2 (5 bases each). CDR3 length: 18 residues. V was cut by 0 bases and J by 4 bases, with 19 bases left in between. Looked up from germline, CDR1 is SGDLS and CDR2 is YYNGEE. The CDR3 loop reads CASSVAWGRGRGTGELFF. The DNA for the CDR3 is TGTGCCAGCAGCGTAGCTTGGGGAAGGGGCCGGGGCACCGGGGAGCTGTTTTTT.